These T cell receptor beta chains were read from a single sample in a study of radiotherapy plus CTLA-4 blockade in lung cancer. Clones were sequenced by immunoSEQ multiplex PCR, and TCRdb holds only the in-frame ones, with some missing. The table lists tens of thousands of clones, roughly 77% of them singletons. The source material was peripheral blood, sampled from a patient treated with radiotherapy plus ipilimumab. These receptors originate from a human donor with non-small cell lung cancer who had a complete response to radiotherapy plus ipilimumab. Each CDR3 is given with its conserved first and last residue. D genes are given only for firm matches. Clone size is stated in some rows and not others, as once, few, many or a class when expanded.

>.|.|TRBJ1-2|TRBV30
TGTGCCTGGAGTGTATTGGGGACTGAGTATGGCTACACCTTC
CAWSVLGTEYGYTF
>TRBD1|.|TRBJ1-1|TRBV6-5
TGTGCCAGTGTCCAGGGGGCCAGGAGCACTGAAGCTTTCTTT
CASVQGARSTEAFF
>.|few|TRBJ2-1|TRBV6-5
TGTGCCAGCAGCAAGAGGGGGAATGAGCAGTTCTTC
CASSKRGNEQFF
>.|.|TRBJ2-7|TRBV2
TGTGCCAGCAGTAAGGAGAGAGACTACGAGCAGTACTTC
CASSKERDYEQYF
>TRBD1|.|TRBJ2-3|TRBV7-8
TGTGCCAGCAGCCGCCGGGACAGGCCCACAGATACGCAGTATTTT
CASSRRDRPTDTQYF
>.|.|TRBJ1-3|TRBV18
TGTGCCAGCTCACCACTGGGACACTCTGGAAACACCATATATTTT
CASSPLGHSGNTIYF
>TRBD1|.|TRBJ2-2|TRBV5-1
TGCGCCAGCAGCTTGGGGACAGGGGTAACCGGGGAGCTGTTTTTT
CASSLGTGVTGELFF
>TRBD1|.|TRBJ2-1|TRBV5-1
TGCGCCAGCAGCTTGGCCAAGGGGGCGGATGAGCAGTTCTTC
CASSLAKGADEQFF
>.|.|TRBJ1-2|TRBV4-1
TGCGCCAGCAGCCAAGCAGGGCGTATAAAGGGCTACACCTTC
CASSQAGRIKGYTF
>.|.|TRBJ2-1|TRBV7-9
TGTGCCAGCAGCTTAGGGCAGGCCCCCGACAATGAGCAGTTCTTC
CASSLGQAPDNEQFF
>TRBD2|.|TRBJ2-3|TRBV29-1
TGCAGCGTTGAAGAGCGCGGGACTAGAGGTCGAGATACGCAGTATTTT
CSVEERGTRGRDTQYF
>.|.|TRBJ1-1|TRBV5-8
TGTGCCAGCAGCTCAGGACGGGGGACTGAAGCTTTCTTT
CASSSGRGTEAFF
>.|.|TRBJ2-2|TRBV7-9
TGTGCCAGCAGCCCGGGACAGAACACCGGGGAGCTGTTTTTT
CASSPGQNTGELFF
>.|.|TRBJ2-2|TRBV7-9
TGTGCCAGCAGCTGGGACACCAACACCGGGGAGCTGTTTTTT
CASSWDTNTGELFF
>TRBD1|few|TRBJ1-2|TRBV7-9
TGTGCCACCCAGCATCGCAGGGGGCACGGCTACACCTTC
CATQHRRGHGYTF
>TRBD1|once|TRBJ1-5|TRBV15
TGTGCCACCAGCAGAGGATTACAGGGGGGTCAGCCCCAGCATTTT
CATSRGLQGGQPQHF
>.|.|TRBJ1-1|TRBV5-1
TGCGCCAGCAGCTTGGCGGCAGGGATCCTCACTGAAGCTTTCTTT
CASSLAAGILTEAFF
>TRBD1|.|TRBJ2-2|TRBV19
TGTGCCAGTAGTAGCTGGACAGGGAGCAACACCGGGGAGCTGTTTTTT
CASSSWTGSNTGELFF
>TRBD1|.|TRBJ1-2|TRBV7-6
TGTGCCAGCAGCCTCAGGGGGCAGGTCTATGGCTACACCTTC
CASSLRGQVYGYTF
>TRBD2|once|TRBJ2-1|TRBV19
TGTGCCAGTAGTACATCTAGCGGTTACTACAATGAGCAGTTCTTC
CASSTSSGYYNEQFF
>.|.|TRBJ1-1|TRBV21-1
TGTGCCAGCAGCAAAACCCGAGGCATGAACACTGAAGCTTTCTTT
CASSKTRGMNTEAFF
>TRBD1|few|TRBJ1-2|TRBV19
TGTGCCAGTATTGGGACAGGGGATCCGAGCTATGGCTACACCTTC
CASIGTGDPSYGYTF
>.|once|TRBJ1-1|TRBV7-9
TGTGCCAGCAGCTCACAGGTAATTAACACTGAAGCTTTCTTT
CASSSQVINTEAFF
>.|.|TRBJ1-1|TRBV5-4
TGTGCCACCTTAGGGCCGGGGGGTTTCACTGAAGCTTTCTTT
CATLGPGGFTEAFF
>.|.|TRBJ2-7|TRBV6-5
TGCGCCAGCAGTTACGACTCTAACTCCTACGAGCAGTACTTC
CASSYDSNSYEQYF
>.|.|TRBJ2-2|TRBV9
TGTGCCAGCAGCGCCACGGTCACCGGGGAGCTGTTTTTT
CASSATVTGELFF
>.|.|TRBJ2-1|TRBV5-3
TGTGCCAGAGGGCCCTTCACGCCTGAGCAGTTCTTC
CARGPFTPEQFF
>.|.|TRBJ1-4|TRBV6-5
TGTGCCAGCAGTACGCAGGAGGCTAATGAAAAACTGTTTTTT
CASSTQEANEKLFF
>.|once|TRBJ2-1|TRBV9
TGTGCCAGCAGCGTAGATCTTAGCACGGTCGATGAGCAGTTCTTC
CASSVDLSTVDEQFF
>TRBD1|.|TRBJ1-4|TRBV10-3
TGTGCCATCAGTGACGACAGGGGGCGTGGGACTAATGAAAAACTGTTTTTT
CAISDDRGRGTNEKLFF
>TRBD1|.|TRBJ2-3|TRBV5-1
TGCGCCAGCAGCACGCGACAGGGTATGGGAACAGATACGCAGTATTTT
CASSTRQGMGTDTQYF
>.|.|TRBJ2-5|TRBV5-8
TGTGCCAGCAGCGCGGACTGGGAGACCCAGTACTTC
CASSADWETQYF
>.|.|TRBJ1-1|TRBV10-1
TGCGCCAGCAGTGAGGCTGTAGCAGCGTCCCAAGCTTTCTTT
CASSEAVAASQAFF
>.|.|TRBJ1-4|TRBV11-3
TGTGCCAGCAGTCGTCGAGGGATCGGATTGAATGAAAAACTGTTTTTT
CASSRRGIGLNEKLFF
>.|.|TRBJ2-7|TRBV28
TGTGCCAGCAGTGTGAGCTCCTACGAGCAGTACTTC
CASSVSSYEQYF
>.|.|TRBJ1-1|TRBV4-1
TGCGCCAGCAGCCAAGGGCTTATCAACACTGAAGCTTTCTTT
CASSQGLINTEAFF
>.|.|TRBJ1-2|TRBV2
TGTGCCAGCAGTATCCATGACTTAACCCCCTACACCTTC
CASSIHDLTPYTF
>.|.|TRBJ1-4|TRBV25-1
TGTGCCAGCAGTGAATACAGGGCTGAAAAACTGTTTTTT
CASSEYRAEKLFF
>.|.|TRBJ2-2|TRBV5-6
TGTGCCAGCAGCTTGATGTTCACTACGGAGCTGTTTTTT
CASSLMFTTELFF
>TRBD1|.|TRBJ1-5|TRBV30
TGTGCCTGGGCCCAGGGGACAGGCATTTTCAGTGGGAATAGCAATCAGCCCCAGCATTTT
CAWAQGTGIFSGNSNQPQHF
>TRBD2|.|TRBJ2-7|TRBV2
TGTGCCAGCAGCCGGGGGGGAGAGGGTTACGAGCAGTACTTC
CASSRGGEGYEQYF
>.|few|TRBJ1-1|TRBV7-2
TGTGCCAGCAGCCCGTTCCGAGGGGAAGCTTTCTTT
CASSPFRGEAFF
>.|.|TRBJ1-5|TRBV6-5
TGTGCCAGCAGAGCGACAGTGATTAGAAGTGAGCCCCAGCATTTT
CASRATVIRSEPQHF
>.|.|TRBJ2-1|TRBV18
TGTGCCAGCTCACTCAGGGATCTAGGCAATGAGCAGTTCTTC
CASSLRDLGNEQFF
>.|once|TRBJ2-6|TRBV7-6
TGTGCCAGCAGCTTGGCAGTGCCCTCTGGGGCCAACGTCCTGACTTTC
CASSLAVPSGANVLTF
>TRBD2|.|TRBJ2-7|TRBV5-4
TGTGCCAGCAGCAGCCTAGCGGGGGGGCCTCGGGAGCAGTACTTC
CASSSLAGGPREQYF
>TRBD1|.|TRBJ2-3|TRBV7-9
TGTGCCAGCAGCTTAGAGACAGGGGAGGATACGCAGTATTTT
CASSLETGEDTQYF
>TRBD1|.|TRBJ1-5|TRBV19
TGTGCCAGTAGTATAGTTACAGGGGTTGCTCAGCCCCAGCATTTT
CASSIVTGVAQPQHF